These T cell receptor beta chains were read from a single sample in a study of T cell responses to AZD1222 COVID-19 vaccine. Sequenced by immunoSEQ multiplex PCR; TCRdb stores in-frame clones only, minus some. The repertoire holds roughly 34,000 clones, with approximately 91% as singletons. This specimen was peripheral blood, taken on day 0 of AZD1222 vaccination. The receptors stem from an adult in good health. Both conserved end residues are part of each CDR3. The order of the fields is J gene, V gene, clone size, CDR3 protein. Size tells how often a clone was seen (once, few, many) or the class of an expanded clone, and some rows leave it out.

j_call: TRBJ2-7
v_call: TRBV7-2
clone_size: .
cdr3_aa: CASSLVDNSAYEQYF

j_call: TRBJ2-7
v_call: TRBV24-1
clone_size: once
cdr3_aa: CATSDRTGTGGIYEQYF

j_call: TRBJ1-6
v_call: TRBV27
clone_size: .
cdr3_aa: CASSGRPPVNSPLHF

j_call: TRBJ1-3
v_call: TRBV7-8
clone_size: .
cdr3_aa: CASSPRSQGPGNTIYF

j_call: TRBJ1-1
v_call: TRBV28
clone_size: .
cdr3_aa: CASSPPRTGRTEAFF

j_call: TRBJ2-5
v_call: TRBV29-1
clone_size: .
cdr3_aa: CSVVRFLQETQYF

j_call: TRBJ2-7
v_call: TRBV19
clone_size: .
cdr3_aa: CASSRTGTGTYEQYF

j_call: TRBJ2-5
v_call: TRBV12-2
clone_size: .
cdr3_aa: CASRFPTGRLFQETQYF

j_call: TRBJ1-4
v_call: TRBV7-8
clone_size: .
cdr3_aa: CASSLVEGPEKLFF

j_call: TRBJ2-7
v_call: TRBV19
clone_size: .
cdr3_aa: CASGIDGYEQYF

j_call: TRBJ2-5
v_call: TRBV4-2
clone_size: .
cdr3_aa: CASSQKGKGEPFQETQYF

j_call: TRBJ2-3
v_call: TRBV5-1
clone_size: .
cdr3_aa: CASNPTSGTGAVDTQYF

j_call: TRBJ1-5
v_call: TRBV4-1
clone_size: .
cdr3_aa: CASSQEGVSNQPQHF

j_call: TRBJ1-5
v_call: TRBV5-1
clone_size: .
cdr3_aa: CASSLGGGGQPQHF

j_call: TRBJ2-2
v_call: TRBV5-8
clone_size: .
cdr3_aa: CASSLGQSYGELFF

j_call: TRBJ1-1
v_call: TRBV6-5
clone_size: few
cdr3_aa: CASSYSSQPSTEAFF

j_call: TRBJ1-1
v_call: TRBV29-1
clone_size: .
cdr3_aa: CSVFGGDTEAFF

j_call: TRBJ2-7
v_call: TRBV3-1/TRBV3-2
clone_size: .
cdr3_aa: CASSLLEAYEQYF

j_call: TRBJ2-1
v_call: TRBV14
clone_size: .
cdr3_aa: CASSQDSGGSFYNEQFF

j_call: TRBJ2-7
v_call: TRBV28
clone_size: .
cdr3_aa: CASSRDRGSGSDEQYF

j_call: TRBJ1-2
v_call: TRBV7-2
clone_size: .
cdr3_aa: CASSSEAEARGLLNYGYTF

j_call: TRBJ2-5
v_call: TRBV7-8
clone_size: .
cdr3_aa: CASSRGQQETQYF

j_call: TRBJ2-3
v_call: TRBV19
clone_size: .
cdr3_aa: CASSQPPGRRTEDTQYF

j_call: TRBJ2-7
v_call: TRBV21-1
clone_size: .
cdr3_aa: CASSRYEQYF

j_call: TRBJ2-1
v_call: TRBV6-5
clone_size: .
cdr3_aa: CASSPQAGGQNEQFF

j_call: TRBJ1-5
v_call: TRBV19
clone_size: once
cdr3_aa: CASNPLEGWGGDQPQHF

j_call: TRBJ2-7
v_call: TRBV4-2
clone_size: few
cdr3_aa: CASSQESGSSYEQYF

j_call: TRBJ2-7
v_call: TRBV5-1
clone_size: .
cdr3_aa: CASNGGGYEQYF

j_call: TRBJ1-1
v_call: TRBV6-2/TRBV6-3
clone_size: once
cdr3_aa: CASSYSKTEAFF

j_call: TRBJ2-1
v_call: TRBV7-8
clone_size: .
cdr3_aa: CASSRAGDEQFF

j_call: TRBJ2-7
v_call: TRBV3-1/TRBV3-2
clone_size: once
cdr3_aa: CASSPRGRQGRDEQYF

j_call: TRBJ1-4
v_call: TRBV5-1
clone_size: .
cdr3_aa: CASSLAHGVNNEKLFF

j_call: TRBJ2-1
v_call: TRBV6-5
clone_size: .
cdr3_aa: CASSPTSIEQFF

j_call: TRBJ2-7
v_call: TRBV7-9
clone_size: .
cdr3_aa: CASSRGSGTHAYEQYF

j_call: TRBJ2-7
v_call: TRBV12-3/TRBV12-4
clone_size: .
cdr3_aa: CASSLSDTDQYF

j_call: TRBJ2-3
v_call: TRBV7-2
clone_size: .
cdr3_aa: CASSLGGARSNTQYF

j_call: TRBJ2-1
v_call: TRBV5-8
clone_size: once
cdr3_aa: CASTLRLAGLNEQFF

j_call: TRBJ1-5
v_call: TRBV29-1
clone_size: .
cdr3_aa: CSVRTGAGAGQPQHF

j_call: TRBJ1-5
v_call: TRBV28
clone_size: .
cdr3_aa: CATTPGHNSNQPQHF

j_call: TRBJ2-1
v_call: TRBV19
clone_size: few
cdr3_aa: CASSIWEAYNEQFF

j_call: TRBJ2-2
v_call: TRBV18
clone_size: .
cdr3_aa: CASSPAGGLNTGELFF

j_call: TRBJ1-2
v_call: TRBV28
clone_size: .
cdr3_aa: CASSLDPGQHGYTF

j_call: TRBJ2-7
v_call: TRBV6-5
clone_size: .
cdr3_aa: CASNRDLLYEQYF

j_call: TRBJ2-3
v_call: TRBV6-1
clone_size: few
cdr3_aa: CASSDPVLTADTQYF

j_call: TRBJ2-5
v_call: TRBV5-1
clone_size: once
cdr3_aa: CASTPVGGLAGGWSETQYF